This T cell receptor beta chain stems from a study of CXCR3-negative and CXCR3-positive naive CD8 T cells (dated by TCRdb to about 2019). At the level of the whole study: In total, 130 million to 150 million TRB reads were obtained, or roughly 1.5 +/- 0.3 million reads per library. Diversity and physicochemical repertoire analyses covered 10 to 11 donors pooled from two independent experiments. For the TRBV-TRBJ cluster analysis, the naive subsets came from roughly 5 donors, while the memory cells came from 3 donors.

Sequencer: NextSeq 550. The Human TCR Profiling Kit (MiLaboratory) was used to prepare UMI-labeled 5' RACE TRB cDNA libraries. The full amount of extracted RNA was used for cDNA synthesis, and the full amount of resulting cDNA was used for PCR amplification. Libraries were prepared in parallel with an identical number of PCR cycles. From the authors' description of their analysis: With a requirement of at least two reads per UMI, MIGEC and MiXCR extracted about 50,000 +/- 10,000 unique UMI-labeled TRB cDNA molecules per library. Each library averaged approximately 40,000 +/- 10,000 functional in-frame TRB CDR3 nucleotide clonotypes without stop codons. After downsampling to 5000 UMI-labeled TRB molecules per sample, diversity metrics such as normalized Shannon-Wiener and Chao1 were calculated in VDJtools. VDJtools computed clonotype-size-weighted physicochemical properties of the central five CDR3 residues: interaction energy, strength, volume and Kidera factor 4. Each CDR3 protein sequence appears as one entry after TCRdb reprocessed the reads, and no DNA is included. The V and J calls reflect TCRdb's pipeline rather than the authors' work. The sample table records some 150,000 distinct CDR3 sequences. The leading ten clones occupy less than 0.55% of the sample.

Each CD8+ T cell subset was flow-sorted in triplicate, with over 250,000 cells per subset placed directly into RLT lysis buffer. To exclude memory contaminants, naive CD8+ T cells were stringently defined as CD45RO-CCR7+CD27+CD95-. Using standard density gradient centrifugation, peripheral blood mononuclear cells were isolated from buffy coats. A FACSAria III was used to flow-sort naive CD8+ T cells into CXCR3-negative and CXCR3-positive populations. Total RNA was extracted from sorted cells with an RNeasy Mini Kit. Taken from cysteine to phenylalanine, the CDR3 has 16 residues. No DNA appears here. CDR1 is given as SEHNR and CDR2 as FQNEAQ, both from the germline V gene (reference sequence). On this clonotype: What antigen it recognizes has not been identified.

General study outcomes and caveats: Within the same donor, TRBV-TRBJ usage looked similar between naive CXCR3-negative and CXCR3-positive cells, but memory cells had distinct patterns. Because surface CD5, which is linked to self-reactivity in mice, was comparable between the naive subsets, TCR interaction strength was also inferred from TRB CDR3 physicochemical properties. Repertoire diversity was comparably high in both naive subsets but much lower in memory CD8+ T cells. TRB CDR3s from CXCR3-positive naive cells showed higher hydrophobicity (lower Kidera factor 4), lower energy, and higher strength and volume indices than CXCR3-negative naive cells. Freshly isolated PBMCs were used for most assays because CXCR3 expression partially decreased after cryopreservation.

The chain was built from TRBV7-9 and TRBJ2-7; TCRdb proposes TRBD2, but this gene call is untestable without DNA. Sequencing used naive CXCR3+ CD8+ T cells from blood. The sample's cell subset or site label, in plain terms: CD45RO-CCR7+CD27+CD95- naive CD8+ T cells expressing CXCR3 (TNR3+). The sequence was collected from a human donor in good health. Some clones in this sample may be carry-over from other donors' samples. The CDR3 region reads CASSPLTAGTAYEQYF. Outside the CDR3, residues come from the reference TRBV7-9 and TRBJ2-7 proteins, so the full variable domain is: DTGVSQNPRHKITKRGQNVTFRCDPISEHNRLYWYRQTLGQGPEFLTYFQNEAQLEKSRLLSDRFSAERPKGSFSTLEIQRTEQGDSAMYLCASSPLTAGTAYEQYFGPGTRLTVT.